This TCR beta chain was profiled in a study of monozygotic twins with inflammatory bowel disease. The study, taken as a whole, reports: Lower sharing of clonotypes with other individuals was seen in IBD patients than in healthy twins. This was most marked in patients showing signs of disease activity.

As regards this clonotype: What it recognizes is unknown.

One entry per CDR3 protein, without DNA, is what TCRdb gives after re-calling the 5' RACE reads. The sample table sets out 350,000 to 400,000 distinct CDR3 sequences. The receptor's source is a human donor with ulcerative colitis or Crohn's disease, or a healthy co-twin of an affected twin (not recorded which). Sequences were obtained from blood.

The CDR3 here is CASSDGLDTQYF. The V call is TRBV6-4, the J call TRBJ2-3. The CDR3 extends over 12 amino acids. Germline CDR1 MRHNA, CDR2 SNTAGT.